This T cell receptor beta chain was captured by sequencing in a study of T cells in Graves' hyperthyroidism and ophthalmopathy. This clonotype was detected only a few times. Amplified TCR beta CDR3 regions derived from RNA transcripts. First-round RT-PCR targeting the TCR CDR3 was performed with the HTBI primer set. MiXCR was run by TCRdb on the multiplex PCR reads, yielding one entry per CDR3 protein. Of approximately 490,000 distinct CDR3 sequences listed, roughly 23% are singletons. What was sequenced was blood. The TCR originated in a woman in her seventies with Graves' ophthalmopathy.

The CDR3 loop reads CASSEAGADGELFF. Written as DNA, the CDR3 is TGTGCCAGCAGTGAAGCGGGAGCGGACGGGGAGCTGTTTTTT. The rearrangement links TRBV6-1 to TRBJ2-2, with D possibly TRBD2 on 5 matching bases. The V end was cut by 0 bases, the J end by 7 bases, with 9 bases between. This CDR3 has 14 amino acids. The germline gives CDR1 MNHNS, CDR2 SASEGT.